This entry lists 9 T cell receptor beta chains sequenced from one sample in a study of blood T cells in healthy people across ages. Next came a second PCR, run for about 6 to 11 cycles, which used a sample-barcoded 5' primer along with a J-beta primer mix. One entry per CDR3 protein results from TCRdb running MiXCR on the 5' RACE reads. This repertoire shows about 830,000 distinct CDR3 sequences, about 62% found once; its top ten account for 22%. What was sequenced was blood. These receptors all come from a man aged 30 to 45 in good health.

The V gene is TRBV20-1, the J gene TRBJ2-1; TRBD1 matches at 9 bases. The CDR3 is made up of 16 amino acids. V was clipped by 6 bases and J by 6 bases; unmatched bases: 15. Per the germline V gene, CDR1 is DFQATT and CDR2 is SNEGSKA (reference sequence). CDR3 amino acids: CSAKTGTGFTCNEQFF. The CDR3 region has the DNA TGCAGTGCCAAAACCGGGACAGGGTTTACTTGCAATGAGCAGTTCTTC.

The chain is built from TRBV6-2 or TRBV6-3 and TRBJ2-7, with 7 bases identical to TRBD1. V shed 9 bases, J shed 2 bases, and the junction held 10 bases outside the gene matches. This CDR3 contains 14 residues. Germline assignment: CDR1 MNHEY and CDR2 SVGEGT. The CDR3: CASDSQGLTYEQYF. The DNA of the CDR3 is TGTGCCAGTGATTCACAGGGGCTTACCTACGAGCAGTACTTC.

The chain joins TRBV7-2 to TRBJ2-7; maybe TRBD1 (5 bases). The assigned J gene may be wrong: the sequence end matches TRBJ2-5 better. The CDR3 is 14 amino acids. Germline values: CDR1 SGHTA, CDR2 FQGNSA. The CDR3 region has the DNA TGTGCCAGCAGCTTAGGGCTCAGGGTAGAGACCCAGTACTTC. Translated, it gives CASSLGLRVETQYF.

The CDR3 region has the DNA TGCGCCAGCAGCCAAGCCTTAGGGATCCAAGAGACCCAGTACTTC. This sequence encodes CASSQALGIQETQYF. The chain combines TRBV4-3 with TRBJ2-5; unclear D gene. Germline loops: CDR1 LGHNA, CDR2 YSLEER. The length of the CDR3 is 15 residues. The V and J ends lost 1 base and 1 base respectively, with 10 bases between them.

In its sample, this clonotype was seen once. This chain links TRBV29-1 with TRBJ2-3, with TRBD1 identical over 7 bases. The germline V gene has CDR1 SQVTM and CDR2 ANQGSEA. This CDR3 contains 14 residues. The J segment lost 4 bases and the V segment lost 7 bases, leaving 11 bases of the junction unmatched. The DNA for the CDR3 is TGCAGCGCCCTTGACAGGGTTTTGGCAGATACGCAGTATTTT. Translation gives CSALDRVLADTQYF.

The chain couples TRBV6-1 to TRBJ1-2, with D possibly matching TRBD1 (5 bases). The V end was cut by 7 bases, the J end by 2 bases, with 11 bases between. The germline gives CDR1 MNHNS, CDR2 SASEGT. The CDR3 extends over 13 amino acids. The CDR3 spells CASTPTGNYGYTF. The CDR3 DNA is TGTGCCAGCACCCCAACAGGAAACTATGGCTACACCTTC.

The V and J genes are TRBV11-2 and TRBJ2-1; a weak D match, TRBD1 (6 bases). The CDR3 has 18 amino acids. Looked up from germline, CDR1 is SGHAT and CDR2 is FQNNGV. V lost 4 bases to trimming and J lost 0 bases, with 19 bases between them. CDR3 bases: TGTGCCAGCAGCTATGGGGGCCGACTCGTACGCTCCTACAATGAGCAGTTCTTC. Translated: CASSYGGRLVRSYNEQFF.

The rearrangement uses TRBV20-1 and TRBJ1-5, with unresolved D. V lost 3 bases and J 7 bases, leaving 13 bases between the germline ends. The CDR3 totals 13 residues. Germline V gene data show CDR1 as DFQATT and CDR2 as SNEGSKA (reference sequence). The CDR3 DNA reads TGCAGTGCTAGGTTTAACCCGGGACAGCCCCAGCATTTT. This encodes CSARFNPGQPQHF.

The chain is built from TRBV11-2 and TRBJ2-1; 8 nucleotides agree with TRBD2. CDR3 length equals 15 residues. The V gene's germline CDR1 is SGHAT and CDR2 FQNNGV. V shed 0 bases and J 10 bases; nucleotides not matched to a gene: 8. The CDR3 sequence: CASSLELADLYEQFF. CDR3 coding DNA: TGTGCCAGCAGCTTAGAACTAGCGGATTTATACGAGCAGTTCTTC.